This TCR beta chain is from a study of blood T cell repertoires in COVID-19. Participants came from roughly 24 US areas, aged about 18 to 100 years. Clinical history reported by participants formed the basis on which cohorts were assigned. Recovered participants had two consecutive negative NP/OP PCR tests, healthcare professional clearance, or symptom resolution. This CDR3 is built from 15 residues. J lost 4 bases, V lost 5 bases, and 8 bases had no gene match. Germline V gene data show CDR1 as SGHTA and CDR2 as FQGTGA. TCRdb's table, derived via immunoSEQ multiplex PCR, lists solely in-frame clones and lacks some. The sample includes more than 400,000 clones, 90% of them seen just once.

The specimen was PBMCs or T cells enriched from blood (not recorded which). The gene calls are TRBV7-3 and TRBJ1-2; TRBD1 agrees at 9 bases. The receptor was isolated from a man between 18 and 29 years old who had recovered from COVID-19. The CDR3 bases are TGTGCCAGCAGCCCGGGACAGGGCCTTTCCTATGGCTACACCTTC. It codes for CASSPGQGLSYGYTF.